These T cell receptor beta chains were read from a single sample in a study of shared clonotypes between healthy human individuals. The protocol was immunoSEQ multiplex PCR, while the TCRdb copy is restricted to in-frame clones and leaves out a portion. The table shows 600,000 to 700,000 clones, with about three quarters occurring only once. Sequencing was done on a sample of memory CD4+ T cells sorted from blood. Receptors originate from a woman aged 25 to 45 in good health. CDR3s include the opening cysteine and the closing phenylalanine or tryptophan. Each record gives: J gene, V gene, CDR3 protein.

J gene: TRBJ2-5; V gene: TRBV7-7; CDR3 protein: CASSAGWSQETQYF
J gene: TRBJ2-5; V gene: TRBV14; CDR3 protein: CASSPRYTIQYF
J gene: TRBJ2-3; V gene: TRBV6-4; CDR3 protein: CASSSGAGTDTQYF
J gene: TRBJ1-5; V gene: TRBV6-1; CDR3 protein: CASTEGGDQPQHF
J gene: TRBJ2-7; V gene: TRBV28; CDR3 protein: CASNIATRQGSYEQYF
J gene: TRBJ2-2; V gene: TRBV19; CDR3 protein: CASSILVRNTGELFF
J gene: TRBJ1-3; V gene: TRBV5-6; CDR3 protein: CASSLYGAGNTIYF
J gene: TRBJ1-3; V gene: TRBV19; CDR3 protein: CASSPSGGPRNTIYF
J gene: TRBJ1-2; V gene: TRBV28; CDR3 protein: CASSLGQGAMGGYTF
J gene: TRBJ2-2; V gene: TRBV10-1; CDR3 protein: CASSDVGQGGTGELFF
J gene: TRBJ2-5; V gene: TRBV5-1; CDR3 protein: CASSLASGRILETQYF
J gene: TRBJ2-5; V gene: TRBV27; CDR3 protein: CASSDGGSHETQYF
J gene: TRBJ1-3; V gene: TRBV28; CDR3 protein: CASSLTVTGNTIYF
J gene: TRBJ2-7; V gene: TRBV6-6; CDR3 protein: CASRTVTGTYEQYF
J gene: TRBJ2-1; V gene: TRBV25-1; CDR3 protein: CASSGLAGDSYNEQFF
J gene: TRBJ1-1; V gene: TRBV12-5; CDR3 protein: CASGLRVDTEAFF